The 9 T cell receptor beta chains below were found in one sample sequenced in a study of blood T cell repertoires in COVID-19. Assay used: immunoSEQ multiplex PCR; TCRdb lists only in-frame clones, some missing. The table includes fewer than 85,000 clones, around 80% detected once. The sample taken for sequencing was peripheral blood. The receptors shown here come from a man in his fifties or sixties with active or convalescent COVID-19.

The chain is built from TRBV21-1 and TRBJ2-3; whether TRBD2, the table's D call, matches the DNA was not checked. TRBV21-1 is classified as a pseudogene. This CDR3 region has 17 residues. DNA of the CDR3: TGTGCCAGCAGCAAAGAGAACCCTCCAACTGGCACAGATACGCAGTATTTT. Protein product: CASSKENPPTGTDTQYF.

This chain links TRBV10-3 with TRBJ1-1, with 7 bases fitting TRBD1. The CDR3 contains 16 residues. The germline V gene has CDR1 ENHRY and CDR2 SYGVKD. The V and J ends lost 2 bases and 0 bases, in that order; junction bases with no gene match: 6. The DNA of the CDR3 is TGTGCCATCAGTGAGGACAGGGAGGATTTGAACACTGAAGCTTTCTTT. Translated, it gives CAISEDREDLNTEAFF.

This clone was recorded a few times. The genes are TRBV18 and TRBJ1-2; TRBD1 matches 11 bases. V lost 3 bases to trimming and J lost 6 bases; unmatched junction nucleotides: 9. The CDR3 loop spans 16 amino acids. CDR1 KGHSH and CDR2 LQKENI come from the germline V gene. Written as DNA, the CDR3 is TGTGCCAGCTCACCCCCGGACAGGGGGCGCGGAAATGGCTACACCTTC. Translated: CASSPPDRGRGNGYTF. Full variable domain (rest looked up from reference TRBV18 and TRBJ1-2): NAGVMQNPRHLVRRRGQEARLRCSPMKGHSHVYWYRQLPEEGLKFMVYLQKENIIDESGMPKERFSAEFPKEGPSILRIQQVVRGDSAAYFCASSPPDRGRGNGYTFGSGTRLTVV.

This clone was observed once. The chain couples TRBV4-1 to TRBJ1-2, with TRBD1 as a possible D gene (5 bases). The germline V gene encodes CDR1 MGHRA and CDR2 YSYEKL. The germline V and J ends were trimmed by 0 bases and 4 bases, with 9 bases remaining between them. This CDR3 spans 14 amino acids. This CDR3 reads CASSQDLGGYGYTF. CDR3 in DNA: TGCGCCAGCAGCCAAGATCTGGGGGGCTATGGCTACACCTTC.

The chain has TRBV3-1 (or the pseudogene TRBV3-2) and TRBJ1-1, with TRBD1 identical over 8 bases. V was pared by 6 bases and J by 3 bases, with 6 bases of the junction left unmatched. Germline-derived CDR1 and CDR2 are LGHDT and YNNKEL (reference sequence). The CDR3 spans 14 residues. CDR3 sequence (DNA): TGTGCCAGCAGAATGAACAGGGGGGACACTGAAGCTTTCTTT. Amino acid sequence: CASRMNRGDTEAFF.

The CDR3 reads CASSRTGGSNTEAFF. In DNA, the CDR3 is TGCGCCAGCAGTAGGACAGGGGGATCGAACACTGAAGCTTTCTTT. V and J are TRBV5-1 and TRBJ1-1; 10 bases line up with TRBD1. This CDR3 spans 15 amino acids. Germline V gene sequence: CDR1 SGHRS, CDR2 YFSETQ. J lost 1 base, V lost 5 bases, and 5 bases had no gene match.

This clone was counted a few times. The junction differs from germline at one of its ends, possibly a read error. The chain has TRBV6-1 and TRBJ1-5; D not certain. CDR1 is MNHNS and CDR2 is SASEGT in the germline V gene. The CDR3 consists of 14 residues. The CDR3 sequence: CASREDPRSWSQHF. The CDR3 bases are TGTGCCAGCAGAGAAGACCCGAGAAGTTGGTCCCAGCATTTT.

The genes are TRBV6-4 and TRBJ2-1; possible D gene TRBD2, 5 bases. The CDR3 contains 13 residues. V was trimmed by 4 bases and J by 6 bases, leaving 10 bases between them. Germline-derived CDR1 and CDR2 are MRHNA and SNTAGT. CDR3 protein: CASSAQRGNEQFF. CDR3 bases: TGTGCCAGCAGTGCGCAACGGGGCAATGAGCAGTTCTTC.

This sequence joins TRBV21-1 and TRBJ1-5. TRBV21-1 is a recognized pseudogene. CDR3 length equals 15 residues. The CDR3 coding sequence is TGTGCCAGCAGCAAAGGACGGGATAGCAATCAGCCCCAGCATTTT. Protein product: CASSKGRDSNQPQHF.